One T cell receptor (beta chain) is described in this entry. Clones were read by immunoSEQ multiplex PCR, and TCRdb kept only the in-frame ones, dropping some. The sample holds fewer than 140,000 clones, around 90% seen once. The source of the sample is a study of T cell responses to AZD1222 COVID-19 vaccine. CDR1 is SGHRS, CDR2 YFSETQ, per germline. Trimming left V 1 base short and J 4 bases short, with 12 bases between. The CDR3 loop spans 15 amino acids. This TCR was recovered from an adult in good health. This specimen was peripheral blood, taken on day 0 of AZD1222 vaccination. The chain couples TRBV5-1 to TRBJ2-1, with a tentative D call TRBD2 (5 bases). The CDR3 DNA is TGCGCCAGCAGCTTGTCGGCTAGCCCATACAATGAGCAGTTCTTC. It is translated as CASSLSASPYNEQFF. The full variable domain, with the rest looked up from reference TRBV5-1 and TRBJ2-1, is KAGVTQTPRYLIKTRGQQVTLSCSPISGHRSVSWYQQTPGQGLQFLFEYFSETQRNKGNFPGRFSGRQFSNSRSEMNVSTLELGDSALYLCASSLSASPYNEQFFGPGTRLTVL.